This section outlines one TCR beta chain sequence together with its context. Its matching antigen is unknown. Sequencing used immunoSEQ multiplex PCR; TCRdb keeps in-frame clones, though not all of them. The sample lists 100,000 to 150,000 clones; approximately 85% were seen once. This entry is derived from a study of cytotoxic CD8 clonotypes in ibrutinib-treated CLL. Study-wide results and caveats: Timing of sampling differed between sustained-remission and progressing patients. Baseline-level clonality went beyond age-matched healthy donors and moved in step with circulating CD8+ T-cell counts. Upon ibrutinib response clonality rose, and upon progression it fell back toward baseline.

Between the trimmed V and J ends, which lost 0 bases and 0 bases, there was a span of 12 bases. Germline CDR1 SQVTM, CDR2 ANQGSEA. The CDR3 length is 16 residues. The sample consisted of PBMCs, taken after 24 months of ibrutinib treatment. The chain combines TRBV29-1 with TRBJ1-3; weak D call: TRBD1 (5 bases). This TCR was sampled from a human donor with chronic lymphocytic leukemia. CDR3 region: CSVEEAGTFSGNTIYF. CDR3 in DNA: TGCAGCGTTGAAGAGGCGGGGACCTTCTCTGGAAACACCATATATTTT. Full variable domain (outside the CDR3, taken from reference TRBV29-1 and TRBJ1-3): SAVISQKPSRDICQRGTSLTIQCQVDSQVTMMFWYRQQPGQSLTLIATANQGSEATYESGFVIDKFPISRPNLTFSTLTVSNMSPEDSSIYLCSVEEAGTFSGNTIYFGEGSWLTVV.